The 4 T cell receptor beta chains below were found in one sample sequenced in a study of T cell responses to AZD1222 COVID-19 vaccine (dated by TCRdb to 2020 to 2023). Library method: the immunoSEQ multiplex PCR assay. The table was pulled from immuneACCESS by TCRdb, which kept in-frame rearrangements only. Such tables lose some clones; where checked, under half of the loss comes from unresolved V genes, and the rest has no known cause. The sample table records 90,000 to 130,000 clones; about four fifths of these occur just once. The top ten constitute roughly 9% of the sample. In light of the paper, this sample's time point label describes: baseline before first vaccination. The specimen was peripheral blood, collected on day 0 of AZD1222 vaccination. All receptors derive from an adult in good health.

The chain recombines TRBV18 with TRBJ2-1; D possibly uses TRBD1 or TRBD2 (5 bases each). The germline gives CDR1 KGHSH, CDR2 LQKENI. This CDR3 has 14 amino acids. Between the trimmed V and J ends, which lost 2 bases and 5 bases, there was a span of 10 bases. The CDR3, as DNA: TGTGCCAGCTCACCATCTGGGACCCACAATGAGCAGTTCTTC. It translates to CASSPSGTHNEQFF.

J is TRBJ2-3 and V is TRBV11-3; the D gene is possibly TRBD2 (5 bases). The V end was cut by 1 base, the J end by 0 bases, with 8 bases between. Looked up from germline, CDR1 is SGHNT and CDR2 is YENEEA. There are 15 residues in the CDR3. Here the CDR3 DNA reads TGTGCCAGCAGCTTAGGAGGGAGTAGCACAGATACGCAGTATTTT. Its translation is CASSLGGSSTDTQYF.

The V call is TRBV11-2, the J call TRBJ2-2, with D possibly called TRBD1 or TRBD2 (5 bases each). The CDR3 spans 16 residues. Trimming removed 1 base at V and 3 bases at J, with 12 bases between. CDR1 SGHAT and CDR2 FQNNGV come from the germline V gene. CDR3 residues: CASSLGQGVYTGELFF. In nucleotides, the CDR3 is TGTGCCAGCAGCTTAGGTCAGGGAGTCTACACCGGGGAGCTGTTTTTT. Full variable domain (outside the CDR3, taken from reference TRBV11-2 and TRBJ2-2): EAGVAQSPRYKIIEKRQSVAFWCNPISGHATLYWYQQILGQGPKLLIQFQNNGVVDDSQLPKDRFSAERLKGVDSTLKIQPAKLEDSAVYLCASSLGQGVYTGELFFGEGSRLTVL.

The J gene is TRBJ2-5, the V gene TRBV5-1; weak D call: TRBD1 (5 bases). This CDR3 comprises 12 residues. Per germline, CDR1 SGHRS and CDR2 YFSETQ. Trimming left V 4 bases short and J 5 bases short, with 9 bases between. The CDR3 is CASSRGLETQYF. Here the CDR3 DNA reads TGCGCCAGCAGCAGGGGTTTGGAGACCCAGTACTTC.